This T cell receptor beta chain was obtained from a study of blood T cell repertoires in COVID-19. Looking at the study overall: The origin of the acute and convalescent COVID-19 samples was the United States, Italy and Spain. Sources were T cells, B-cell-depleted T cells, or PBMCs; the material itself was cDNA or gDNA.

Trimming took 6 bases from V and 2 from J; bases not matched to a gene: 12. The CDR3 is 16 residues long. Germline-derived CDR1 and CDR2 are SEHNR and FQNEAQ (reference sequence). This clone was detected once. TCRdb keeps only in-frame clones here, not all; method: immunoSEQ multiplex PCR. The sample lists 90,000 or so clones, around 91% occurring once. The chain carries TRBV7-9 and TRBJ2-7; 8 nucleotides agree with TRBD2. The clonotype was recovered from a man aged 18 to 30 with COVID-19, enrolled during active disease. The specimen was peripheral blood. CDR3: CASSGTAGLVAYEQYF. CDR3 nucleotides: TGTGCCAGCAGTGGAACCGCGGGACTAGTTGCCTACGAGCAGTACTTC. Complete variable domain (other parts from reference TRBV7-9 and TRBJ2-7): DTGVSQNPRHKITKRGQNVTFRCDPISEHNRLYWYRQTLGQGPEFLTYFQNEAQLEKSRLLSDRFSAERPKGSFSTLEIQRTEQGDSAMYLCASSGTAGLVAYEQYFGPGTRLTVT.